The 25 T cell receptor beta chains given below trace back to one sample, sequenced in a study of blood T cells in healthy people across ages (dated by TCRdb to 2015 to 2017). Library prep was done by 5' RACE. The sample was run on an Illumina HiSeq 2500. The second PCR ran for about 6 to 12 cycles and used a J-beta primer mix along with a sample-barcoded 5' primer. Starting from the raw public reads, TCRdb applied fastp trimming at Q25, assembled clones with MiXCR and retained in-frame beta chains. Entries are consolidated by CDR3 protein sequence, retaining the most common genes and DNA. The sample table shows approximately 1.5 million distinct CDR3 sequences, and around 40% are seen once. The top ten clonotypes cover about 4.1% of the sample. Sequencing was carried out using blood. Receptor source: a woman under 30 in good health.

The chain employs TRBV20-1 and TRBJ1-6, with TRBD1 matching over 7 bases. From germline, CDR1 is DFQATT and CDR2 SNEGSKA (reference sequence). V was pared by 3 bases and J by 7 bases, with 6 bases of the junction left unmatched. The CDR3 totals 14 residues. The CDR3 bases are TGCAGTGCTAGGGTCAGGGGGTACAATTCACCCCTCCACTTT. This encodes CSARVRGYNSPLHF.

The V and J genes are TRBV20-1 and TRBJ2-5; D might be TRBD1 or TRBD2, each matching 5 bases. The J call may be incorrect, as the DNA end agrees better with TRBJ2-7. Germline V gene sequence: CDR1 DFQATT, CDR2 SNEGSKA (reference sequence). The CDR3 length is 15 residues. In nucleotides, the CDR3 is TGCAGTGCTAGAGCATCCCGGGACGTAGACTACGAGCAGTACTTC. Its protein is CSARASRDVDYEQYF.

The chain is built from TRBV7-3 and TRBJ2-1, with 13 bases aligning to TRBD2. The CDR3 is made up of 17 amino acids. CDR1 and CDR2 from the germline V gene are SGHTA and FQGTGA. The trim removed 2 bases at V and 4 bases at J, leaving 5 bases unmatched. The CDR3 nucleotides read TGTGCCAGCAGCTTACAACCGGGACTAGCGGGATACAATGAGCAGTTCTTC. Its translation: CASSLQPGLAGYNEQFF. Complete variable domain (other parts from reference TRBV7-3 and TRBJ2-1): GAGVSQTPSNKVTEKGKYVELRCDPISGHTALYWYRQSLGQGPEFLIYFQGTGAADDSGLPNDRFFAVRPEGSVSTLKIQRTERGDSAVYLCASSLQPGLAGYNEQFFGPGTRLTVL.

CDR3 nucleotide sequence: TGTGCCAGCAGTTTTCTCGGGACAGGGGGCGGAAGGATGTCCAGCAATCAGCCCCAGCATTTT. Protein product: CASSFLGTGGGRMSSNQPQHF. The chain carries TRBV12-3 or TRBV12-4 and TRBJ1-5, with TRBD1 matching over 12 bases. Unmatched junction bases numbered 16, after V lost 3 bases and J lost 1 base. The CDR3 is made up of 21 amino acids.

DNA of the CDR3: TGCAGTGCTACTGCCGTGCTACTGTCAGGGCGGAGGTACGAGCAGTACTTC. Translating gives CSATAVLLSGRRYEQYF. The chain couples TRBV20-1 to TRBJ2-7; either TRBD1 or TRBD2 may supply D (5 bases each). The germline V and J ends were trimmed by 4 bases and 4 bases, with 26 bases remaining between them. Germline-derived CDR1 and CDR2 are DFQATT and SNEGSKA (reference sequence). This CDR3 is built from 17 residues.

The chain has TRBV7-9 and TRBJ1-2, with TRBD1 identical over 8 bases. CDR1 and CDR2 (germline): SEHNR, FQNEAQ (reference sequence). The ends lost 2 bases at V and 4 bases at J; junction bases unmatched: 6. The CDR3 spans 15 residues. The chain's CDR3 is CASSLPTGAFYGYTF. CDR3 sequence (DNA): TGTGCCAGCAGCTTACCGACAGGGGCCTTCTATGGCTACACCTTC.

J is TRBJ1-3 and V is TRBV9; 7 bases line up with TRBD1. CDR3 length: 14 amino acids. Trimming at V came to 6 bases and at J to 4 bases, leaving 7 bases not matched to a gene. The germline V gene encodes CDR1 SGDLS and CDR2 YYNGEE. The CDR3 region is CASNPRGSGNTIYF. CDR3 nucleotides: TGTGCCAGCAATCCCAGGGGGTCCGGAAACACCATATATTTT.

This clonotype was recorded a few times. The V and J genes are TRBV29-1 and TRBJ2-7; D remains ambiguous. The V gene's germline CDR1 is SQVTM and CDR2 ANQGSEA. Trimming shortened V by 7 bases and J by 7 bases, and 17 bases separated the two germline ends. The CDR3 contains 12 residues. The CDR3 region is CSGGHTYNEQYF. CDR3 DNA sequence: TGCAGCGGTGGGCACACTTACAATGAGCAGTACTTC.

This clonotype was seen a handful of times. The chain carries TRBV3-1 and TRBJ2-1, with unresolved D. The CDR3 runs 15 residues. Trimming cost V 2 bases and J 8 bases, with 16 bases left between them. Per germline, CDR1 LGHDT and CDR2 YNNKEL (reference sequence). The CDR3 nucleotides are TGTGCCAGCAGCCAAAGCAAAGACCTTGGGTATGAGCAGTTCTTC. Encoded protein: CASSQSKDLGYEQFF.

This chain links TRBV5-5 with TRBJ1-5; 7 bases are shared with TRBD1. Per the germline V gene, CDR1 is SGHKS and CDR2 is YYEKEE (reference sequence). The V and J ends lost 5 bases and 0 bases, in that order; junction bases with no gene match: 8. This CDR3 spans 16 amino acids. CDR3 in amino acids: CASRNGTEISNQPQHF. The CDR3, as DNA: TGTGCCAGCAGAAACGGGACAGAAATTAGCAATCAGCCCCAGCATTTT.

The gene calls are TRBV29-1 and TRBJ1-1; D is possibly TRBD1 (6 bases). CDR1 is SQVTM and CDR2 is ANQGSEA in the germline V gene. CDR3 size: 12 residues. Deletions cut 5 bases from V and 5 bases from J, with 12 bases between. CDR3 region: CSVRTGQTEAFF. In nucleotides, the CDR3 is TGCAGCGTTAGAACAGGGCAAACTGAAGCTTTCTTT.

The V gene is TRBV6-5, the J gene TRBJ2-7, with D unresolved. CDR3 length: 13 amino acids. The V gene's germline CDR1 is MNHEY and CDR2 SVGAGI. V was pared by 10 bases and J by 6 bases, with 19 bases between. CDR3 nucleotide sequence: TGTGCCACCCTAAAATGGCCCGCCAGCGAGCAGTACTTC. Translated: CATLKWPASEQYF.

The V call is TRBV29-1, the J call TRBJ2-7, with 8 bases aligning to TRBD2. The CDR3 is 14 residues long. Germline CDR1 reads SQVTM; CDR2 reads ANQGSEA. V shed 8 bases, J shed 7 bases, and the junction held 16 bases outside the gene matches. In nucleotides, the CDR3 is TGCAGCCTTAAGTCTGCGGGAGGAGGCGCTGAGCAGTACTTC. As protein: CSLKSAGGGAEQYF.

In its sample, this clonotype was seen once. This rearrangement joins TRBV6-5 to TRBJ1-2, with 9 bases fitting TRBD1. V trimming: 4 bases; J trimming: 8 bases; junction bases outside the gene matches: 17. The CDR3 length is 17 residues. Germline CDR1 and CDR2: MNHEY and SVGAGI. Here the CDR3 DNA reads TGTGCCAGCAGTTCTGCGCATGGGGACAGGGCTTCTGAAGGCTACACCTTC. It codes for CASSSAHGDRASEGYTF.

This sequence joins TRBV4-3 and TRBJ2-7; D might be TRBD2 (6 bases). The V gene lost 3 bases and the J gene lost 5 bases, with 14 bases spanning the gap. CDR1 and CDR2 (germline): LGHNA, YSLEER. CDR3 length: 14 residues. CDR3 protein: CASSQALAFNEQYF. As DNA, the CDR3 is TGCGCCAGCAGCCAGGCCCTAGCGTTCAACGAGCAGTACTTC.

Remarks on this clonotype: One end of the junction is discordant with germline, which a read error may explain. The rearrangement joins TRBV9 to TRBJ2-3; D ambiguous. Germline V CDR1 and CDR2: SGDLS, YYNGEE. The CDR3 is made up of 14 amino acids. The CDR3 DNA is TGTACCAGCAGCGTAGGGTCACCCCCAGATACGCAGTATTTT. Translated, it gives CTSSVGSPPDTQYF.

The chain is built from TRBV29-1 and TRBJ2-5; TRBD1 agrees at 9 bases. The J call may be wrong; the DNA end is better matched by TRBJ2-7. The CDR3 has 14 residues. Germline-derived CDR1 and CDR2 are SQVTM and ANQGSEA. For the CDR3, the DNA is TGCAGCGTTGCCTTTACACAGGGGGCGGGCGAGCAGTACTTC. It codes for CSVAFTQGAGEQYF.

The DNA of the CDR3 is TGTGCCAGCAGTTTCTCAGGGGGTATCAGGCCCTACGAGCAGTACTTC. It specifies CASSFSGGIRPYEQYF. The chain carries TRBV28 and TRBJ2-7; 7 bases are shared with TRBD1. V lost 3 bases and J lost 2; bases outside the gene matches: 10. This CDR3 region has 16 residues. Germline CDR1 MDHEN, CDR2 SYDVKM.

DNA for the CDR3: TGCAGTGCGAGCGTCCCGGGGAGATTCTACAATGAGCAGTTCTTC. It is translated as CSASVPGRFYNEQFF. The gene calls are TRBV20-1 and TRBJ2-1; tentative D call: TRBD2 (5 bases). V dropped 6 bases and J dropped 3 bases, with 18 bases sitting between them. In germline, CDR1 is DFQATT, CDR2 SNEGSKA (reference sequence). The CDR3 loop spans 15 amino acids.

The gene calls are TRBV7-9 and TRBJ2-1, with 10 bases identical to TRBD2. The CDR3 extends over 15 amino acids. After removal of 5 bases from V and 5 bases from J, the junction contained 6 bases not matched to a gene. Germline V CDR1 and CDR2: SEHNR, FQNEAQ (reference sequence). The CDR3 is CASSASGSWNNEQFF. The DNA of the CDR3 is TGTGCCAGCAGCGCTAGCGGGAGTTGGAACAATGAGCAGTTCTTC.

The rearrangement joins TRBV4-3 to TRBJ2-1; possibly TRBD2 for D (6 bases). In germline, CDR1 is LGHNA, CDR2 YSLEER. V lost 2 bases and J lost 11, with 13 bases in between. The CDR3 runs to 13 residues. CDR3 amino acids: CASSQISGTQQFF. The CDR3 DNA reads as TGCGCCAGCAGCCAAATCTCGGGGACTCAGCAGTTCTTC.

Only a few counts were recorded for this clonotype. The genes are TRBV20-1 and TRBJ2-7, with D tentatively TRBD1 or TRBD2 (5 bases each). V dropped 2 bases and J dropped 3 bases, with 14 bases sitting between them. This CDR3 contains 14 residues. CDR1 and CDR2 from the germline V gene are DFQATT and SNEGSKA (reference sequence). The CDR3 protein is CSARSSGALYEQYF. The CDR3 DNA follows: TGCAGTGCTAGATCATCCGGGGCCCTCTACGAGCAGTACTTC.

This rearrangement joins TRBV27 to TRBJ2-5, with TRBD2 identical over 14 bases. J lost 4 bases, V lost 6 bases, and 16 bases had no gene match. Germline V CDR1 and CDR2: MNHEY, SMNVEV (reference sequence). The CDR3 is 19 amino acids. CDR3 DNA sequence: TGTGCCAGCAGCTCTCTCCCGGGACTAGCGGGGGCCTGGGGAGAGACCCAGTACTTC. Protein product: CASSSLPGLAGAWGETQYF.

This chain uses TRBV24-1 with TRBJ2-7; no clear D. Germline assignment: CDR1 KGHDR and CDR2 SFDVKD. CDR3 size: 13 residues. V was pared by 3 bases and J by 3 bases, with 8 bases between. The CDR3 loop is CATSDGRYYEQYF. CDR3 nucleotides: TGTGCCACCAGTGATGGCAGATACTACGAGCAGTACTTC.

This clonotype has only a few counts. The V and J genes are TRBV27 and TRBJ2-3; 13 bases line up with TRBD2. CDR3 size: 14 residues. Germline V gene data show CDR1 as MNHEY and CDR2 as SMNVEV (reference sequence). V lost 6 bases to trimming and J lost 6 bases; unmatched junction nucleotides: 3. The CDR3 DNA follows: TGTGCCAGCAGACTAGCGGGAGGGTATGATACGCAGTATTTT. Protein product: CASRLAGGYDTQYF.